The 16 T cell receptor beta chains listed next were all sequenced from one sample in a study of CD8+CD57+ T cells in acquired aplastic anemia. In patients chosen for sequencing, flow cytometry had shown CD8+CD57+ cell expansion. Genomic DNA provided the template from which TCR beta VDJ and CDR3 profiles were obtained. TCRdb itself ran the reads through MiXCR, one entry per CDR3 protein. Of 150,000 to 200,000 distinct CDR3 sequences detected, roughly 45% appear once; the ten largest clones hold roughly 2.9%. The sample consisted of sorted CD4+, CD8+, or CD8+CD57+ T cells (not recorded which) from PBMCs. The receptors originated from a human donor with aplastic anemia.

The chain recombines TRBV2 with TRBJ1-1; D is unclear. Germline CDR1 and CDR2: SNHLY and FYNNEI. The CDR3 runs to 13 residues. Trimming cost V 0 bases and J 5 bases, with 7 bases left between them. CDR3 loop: CASSEARLTEAFF. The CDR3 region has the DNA TGTGCCAGCAGTGAAGCGAGGCTTACTGAAGCTTTCTTT.

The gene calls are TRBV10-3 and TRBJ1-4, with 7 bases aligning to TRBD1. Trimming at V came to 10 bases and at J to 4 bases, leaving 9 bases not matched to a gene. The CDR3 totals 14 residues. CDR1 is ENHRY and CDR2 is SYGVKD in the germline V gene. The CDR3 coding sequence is TGTGCCAGCAGGGGGGCGCGGGGTAATGAAAAACTGTTTTTT. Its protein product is CASRGARGNEKLFF.

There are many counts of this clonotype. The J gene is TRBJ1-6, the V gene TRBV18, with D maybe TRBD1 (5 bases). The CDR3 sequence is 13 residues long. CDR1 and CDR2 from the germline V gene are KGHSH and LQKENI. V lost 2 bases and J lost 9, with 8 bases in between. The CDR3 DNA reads TGTGCCAGCTCACCAGGGGCTGGTTCACCCCTCCACTTT. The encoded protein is CASSPGAGSPLHF.

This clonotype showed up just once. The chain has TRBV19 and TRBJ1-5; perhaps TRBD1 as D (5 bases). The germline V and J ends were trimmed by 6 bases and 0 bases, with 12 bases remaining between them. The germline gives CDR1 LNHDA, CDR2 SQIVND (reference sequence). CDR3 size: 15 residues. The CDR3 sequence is CASSFRVYSNQPQHF. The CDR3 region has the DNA TGTGCCAGTAGCTTCAGGGTATATAGCAATCAGCCCCAGCATTTT.

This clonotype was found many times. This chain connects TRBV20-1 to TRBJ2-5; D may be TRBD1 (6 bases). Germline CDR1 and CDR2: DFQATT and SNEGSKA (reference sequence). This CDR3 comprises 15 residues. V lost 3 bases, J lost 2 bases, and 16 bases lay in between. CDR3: CSARVARGKQETQYF. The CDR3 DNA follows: TGCAGTGCTAGGGTGGCCAGGGGTAAGCAAGAGACCCAGTACTTC.

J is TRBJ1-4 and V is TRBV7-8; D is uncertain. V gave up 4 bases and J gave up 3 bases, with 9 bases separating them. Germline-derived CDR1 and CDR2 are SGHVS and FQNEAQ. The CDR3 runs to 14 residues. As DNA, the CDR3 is TGTGCCAGCAGCTCGACGGAAGCTAATGAAAAACTGTTTTTT. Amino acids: CASSSTEANEKLFF.

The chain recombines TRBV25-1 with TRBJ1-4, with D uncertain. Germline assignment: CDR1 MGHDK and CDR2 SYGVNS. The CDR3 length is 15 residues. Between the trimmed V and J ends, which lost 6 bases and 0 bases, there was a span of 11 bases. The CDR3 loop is CASSSHGTTNEKLFF. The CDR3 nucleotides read TGTGCCAGCAGCTCCCATGGGACAACTAATGAAAAACTGTTTTTT.

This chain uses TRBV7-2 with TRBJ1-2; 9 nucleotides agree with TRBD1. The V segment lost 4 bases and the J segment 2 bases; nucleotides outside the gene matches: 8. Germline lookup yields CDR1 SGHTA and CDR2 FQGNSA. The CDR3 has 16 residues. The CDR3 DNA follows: TGTGCCAGCAGCTCAAATACAGGGGGCCGGAACTATGGCTACACCTTC. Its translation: CASSSNTGGRNYGYTF.

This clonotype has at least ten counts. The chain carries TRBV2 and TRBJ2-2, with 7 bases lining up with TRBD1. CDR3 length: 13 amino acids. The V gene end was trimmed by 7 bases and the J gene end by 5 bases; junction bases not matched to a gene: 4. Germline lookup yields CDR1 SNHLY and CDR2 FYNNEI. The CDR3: CASKGARTGELFF. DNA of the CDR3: TGTGCCAGCAAGGGGGCGAGGACCGGGGAGCTGTTTTTT.

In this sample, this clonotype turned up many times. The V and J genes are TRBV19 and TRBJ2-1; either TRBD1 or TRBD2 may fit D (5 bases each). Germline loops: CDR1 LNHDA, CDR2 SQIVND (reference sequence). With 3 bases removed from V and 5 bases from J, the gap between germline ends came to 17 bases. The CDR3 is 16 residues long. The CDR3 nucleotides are TGTGCCAGTAGTATTACCGGGACCCAAGGCCACAATGAGCAGTTCTTC. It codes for CASSITGTQGHNEQFF. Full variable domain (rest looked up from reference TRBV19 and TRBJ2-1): DGGITQSPKYLFRKEGQNVTLSCEQNLNHDAMYWYRQDPGQGLRLIYYSQIVNDFQKGDIAEGYSVSREKKESFPLTVTSAQKNPTAFYLCASSITGTQGHNEQFFGPGTRLTVL.

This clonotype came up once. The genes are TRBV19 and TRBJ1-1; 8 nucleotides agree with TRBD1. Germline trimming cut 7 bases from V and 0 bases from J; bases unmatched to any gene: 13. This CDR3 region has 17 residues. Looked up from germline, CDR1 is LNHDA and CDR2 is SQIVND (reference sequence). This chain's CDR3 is CASTDRGGGRMNTEAFF. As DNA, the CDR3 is TGTGCCAGTACCGACAGGGGTGGGGGGCGCATGAACACTGAAGCTTTCTTT.

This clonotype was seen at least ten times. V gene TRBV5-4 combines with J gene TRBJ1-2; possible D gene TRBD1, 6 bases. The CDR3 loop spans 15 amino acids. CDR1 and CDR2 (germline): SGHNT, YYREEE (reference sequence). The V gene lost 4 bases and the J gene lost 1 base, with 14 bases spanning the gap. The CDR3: CASSPDKGGNYGYTF. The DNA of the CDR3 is TGTGCCAGCAGCCCTGACAAAGGGGGTAACTATGGCTACACCTTC.

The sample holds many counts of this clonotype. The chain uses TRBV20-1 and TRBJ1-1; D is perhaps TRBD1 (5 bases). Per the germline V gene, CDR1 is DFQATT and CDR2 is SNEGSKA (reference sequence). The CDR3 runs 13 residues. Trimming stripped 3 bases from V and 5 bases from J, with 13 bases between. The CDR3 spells CSARKMGETEAFF. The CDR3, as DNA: TGCAGTGCTAGGAAAATGGGGGAAACTGAAGCTTTCTTT.

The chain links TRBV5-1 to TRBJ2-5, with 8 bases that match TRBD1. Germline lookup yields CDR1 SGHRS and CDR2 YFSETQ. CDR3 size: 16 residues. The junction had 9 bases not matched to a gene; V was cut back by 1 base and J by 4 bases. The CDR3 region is CASSLIGRGRGETQYF. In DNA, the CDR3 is TGCGCCAGCAGCTTGATCGGCAGGGGGCGAGGAGAGACCCAGTACTTC. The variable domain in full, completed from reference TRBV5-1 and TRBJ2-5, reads KAGVTQTPRYLIKTRGQQVTLSCSPISGHRSVSWYQQTPGQGLQFLFEYFSETQRNKGNFPGRFSGRQFSNSRSEMNVSTLELGDSALYLCASSLIGRGRGETQYFGPGTRLLVL.

CDR3 region: CASSLVGRTGLAGGEYEQYV. The CDR3 nucleotides read TGTGCCAGCAGCTTAGTGGGACGGACGGGACTAGCGGGAGGAGAGTACGAGCAGTACGTC. The V call is TRBV11-1, the J call TRBJ2-7; 15 bases map to TRBD2. This CDR3 has 20 amino acids. V shed 1 base, J shed 4 bases, and the junction held 14 bases outside the gene matches. Per the germline V gene, CDR1 is SGHAT and CDR2 is FQDESV (reference sequence).

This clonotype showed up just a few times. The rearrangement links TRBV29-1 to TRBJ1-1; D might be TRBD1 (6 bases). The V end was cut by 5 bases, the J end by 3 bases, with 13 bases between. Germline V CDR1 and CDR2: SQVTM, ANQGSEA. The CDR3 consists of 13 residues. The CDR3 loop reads CSVLQGRHTEAFF. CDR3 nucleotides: TGCAGCGTTTTACAGGGAAGGCACACTGAAGCTTTCTTT.